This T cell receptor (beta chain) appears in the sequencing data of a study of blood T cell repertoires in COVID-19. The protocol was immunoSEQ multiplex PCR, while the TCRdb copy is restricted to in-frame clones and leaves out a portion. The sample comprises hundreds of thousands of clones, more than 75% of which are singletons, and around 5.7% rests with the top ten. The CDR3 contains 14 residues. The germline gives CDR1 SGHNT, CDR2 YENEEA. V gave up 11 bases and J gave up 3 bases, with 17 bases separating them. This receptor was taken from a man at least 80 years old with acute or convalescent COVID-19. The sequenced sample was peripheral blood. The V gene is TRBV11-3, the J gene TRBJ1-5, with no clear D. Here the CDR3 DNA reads TGTGCCGGACTGACATTCCCGTTCAATCAGCCCCAGCATTTT. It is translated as CAGLTFPFNQPQHF.